The present T cell receptor (beta chain) was sequenced within a study of blood T cell repertoires in COVID-19. At the level of the study: The United States, Italy and Spain supplied acute and convalescent COVID-19 samples. Sources were T cells, B-cell-depleted T cells, or PBMCs; the material itself was cDNA or gDNA.

V lost 5 bases and J 9 bases, leaving 10 bases between the germline ends. This CDR3 is built from 10 residues. CDR1 and CDR2 from the germline V gene are DFQATT and SNEGSKA (reference sequence). Under the authors' procedure: Amplifying reference gene primers gave estimates of nucleated cell counts. Assay used: immunoSEQ multiplex PCR; TCRdb lists only in-frame clones, some missing. The V and J calls and clone size are taken from that table; D and trimming were inferred from the DNA. The sample includes tens of thousands of clones, 65% to 90% seen only once; the top ten take roughly 10%. The specimen sequenced was peripheral blood. The TCR comes from a man over 45 with COVID-19, enrolled during active disease. The V gene is TRBV20-1, the J gene TRBJ1-1, with D possibly matching TRBD1 (5 bases). This CDR3 is CSAYQGKAFF. The CDR3 coding sequence is TGCAGTGCTTATCAGGGTAAAGCTTTCTTT.